Each of the 11 T cell receptor beta chains below was sequenced from the same sample in a study of shared T cell receptors in the human thymus. TCRdb's table, derived via immunoSEQ multiplex PCR, lists solely in-frame clones and lacks some. This table has more than 550,000 clones, approximately 87% appearing once. A further study also used this sample, focusing on human thymus T cells.

Sequenced: thymocytes. Receptors originate from a boy in the first two years of life with a congenital heart defect.

This clone appeared once. This rearrangement joins TRBV4-3 to TRBJ2-2, with 7 bases lining up with TRBD1. This CDR3 comprises 16 residues. J was trimmed by 6 bases and V by 3 bases; bases with no gene match: 10. CDR1 and CDR2 (germline): LGHNA, YSLEER. CDR3 DNA: TGCGCCAGCAGCCACCGGGGACAGCTAAGACCCGGGGAGCTGTTTTTT. Residues: CASSHRGQLRPGELFF.

This chain connects TRBV27 to TRBJ1-5; D uncertain. Germline V gene data show CDR1 as MNHEY and CDR2 as SMNVEV (reference sequence). This CDR3 region has 12 residues. V lost 6 bases, J lost 7 bases, and 10 bases lay in between. The CDR3 coding sequence is TGTGCCAGCAGGACGGGTGGGCAGCCCCAGCATTTT. Translation: CASRTGGQPQHF.

The chain couples TRBV27 to TRBJ1-1; D perhaps matches TRBD1 (6 bases). Germline V lookup: CDR1 MNHEY, CDR2 SMNVEV (reference sequence). V was trimmed by 5 bases and J by 2 bases, leaving 15 bases between them. The CDR3 sequence is 15 residues long. The CDR3 loop reads CASSRIVGANTEAFF. CDR3 sequence (DNA): TGTGCCAGCAGTAGGATCGTGGGGGCTAACACTGAAGCTTTCTTT.

The chain links TRBV15 to TRBJ1-2; no clear D. CDR1 is LNHNV, CDR2 YYDKDF, per germline (reference sequence). The CDR3 runs to 13 residues. Trimming pared 3 bases from V and 2 bases from J, leaving 7 bases between. The CDR3 sequence is CATSSIRNYGYTF. The CDR3 DNA follows: TGTGCCACCAGCAGCATCAGGAACTATGGCTACACCTTC.

The rearrangement links TRBV19 to TRBJ2-7, with TRBD2 as a possible D gene (6 bases). V was shortened by 3 bases and J by 8 bases, with 17 bases between the two germline ends. The CDR3 extends over 14 amino acids. Germline CDR1 and CDR2: LNHDA and SQIVND (reference sequence). CDR3 DNA sequence: TGTGCCAGTAGTATGGACGGGGTGCGGGAAAAGCAGTACTTC. This codes for CASSMDGVREKQYF.

The sample holds one count of this clone. The chain has TRBV6-5 and TRBJ2-1; 10 bases match TRBD2. From germline, CDR1 is MNHEY and CDR2 SVGAGI. With 3 bases clipped from V and 8 bases from J, the junction kept 10 bases outside the gene matches. CDR3 length: 16 amino acids. CDR3 nucleotide sequence: TGTGCCAGCAGTTATGACGAGCGGGGGGGCCTATATGAGCAGTTCTTC. The encoded protein is CASSYDERGGLYEQFF.

The chain uses TRBV11-2 and TRBJ1-1; D is unresolved. CDR3 size: 17 residues. The V end lost 1 base, the J end lost 0 bases, and 15 bases lay between the germline ends. Germline assignment: CDR1 SGHAT and CDR2 FQNNGV. DNA of the CDR3: TGTGCCAGCAGCTTAGGACTTAACTTGGATCTGAACACTGAAGCTTTCTTT. Translated, it gives CASSLGLNLDLNTEAFF. Full variable domain (rest looked up from reference TRBV11-2 and TRBJ1-1): EAGVAQSPRYKIIEKRQSVAFWCNPISGHATLYWYQQILGQGPKLLIQFQNNGVVDDSQLPKDRFSAERLKGVDSTLKIQPAKLEDSAVYLCASSLGLNLDLNTEAFFGQGTRLTVV.

The CDR3 is CASSLFGRGKGEQYF. CDR3 nucleotides: TGTGCCAGCAGCTTGTTTGGCAGGGGGAAAGGCGAGCAGTACTTC. This chain links TRBV11-2 with TRBJ2-7; 7 bases fit TRBD1. There are 15 residues in the CDR3. V was clipped by 3 bases and J by 6 bases; unmatched bases: 11. The germline V gene encodes CDR1 SGHAT and CDR2 FQNNGV.

The sample holds one count of this clone. The rearrangement links TRBV2 to TRBJ2-3, with unresolved D. CDR3 size: 14 residues. V lost 2 bases and J 2 bases, leaving 8 bases between the germline ends. Germline-derived CDR1 and CDR2 are SNHLY and FYNNEI. The CDR3 region has the DNA TGTGCCAGCAGTGAACCGGAGACCACAGATACGCAGTATTTT. Its protein product is CASSEPETTDTQYF.

This clone was found a few times. The V gene is TRBV5-4, the J gene TRBJ1-5; TRBD1 agrees at 8 bases. Germline values: CDR1 SGHNT, CDR2 YYREEE (reference sequence). V gave up 6 bases and J gave up 2 bases; unmatched junction bases: 7. The CDR3 spans 15 residues. DNA for the CDR3: TGTGCCAGCACAGACAGGGGAATTGGCAATCAGCCCCAGCATTTT. Protein sequence: CASTDRGIGNQPQHF.

The rearrangement joins TRBV2 to TRBJ1-1, with 7 bases matching TRBD1. Trimming removed 5 bases from V and 5 bases from J; junction bases left unmatched: 14. The CDR3 has 16 amino acids. CDR1 and CDR2 (germline): SNHLY, FYNNEI. CDR3 nucleotides: TGTGCCAGCAGTAACGGGCGTGACAGGGCGGGGACTGAAGCTTTCTTT. This sequence encodes CASSNGRDRAGTEAFF.